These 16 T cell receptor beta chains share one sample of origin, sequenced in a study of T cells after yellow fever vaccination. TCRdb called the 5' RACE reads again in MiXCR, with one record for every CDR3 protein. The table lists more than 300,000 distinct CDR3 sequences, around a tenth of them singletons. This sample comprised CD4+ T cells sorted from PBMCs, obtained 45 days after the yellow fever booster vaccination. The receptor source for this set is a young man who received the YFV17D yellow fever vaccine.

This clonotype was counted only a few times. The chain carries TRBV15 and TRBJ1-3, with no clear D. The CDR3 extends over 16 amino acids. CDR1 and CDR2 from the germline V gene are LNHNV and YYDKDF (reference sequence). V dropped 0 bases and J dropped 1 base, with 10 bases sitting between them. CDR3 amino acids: CATSRDSRRSGNTIYF. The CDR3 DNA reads TGTGCCACCAGCAGAGATAGTCGAAGGTCTGGAAACACCATATATTTT. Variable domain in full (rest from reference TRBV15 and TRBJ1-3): DAMVIQNPRYQVTQFGKPVTLSCSQTLNHNVMYWYQQKSSQAPKLLFHYYDKDFNNEADTPDNFQSRRPNTSFCFLDIRSPGLGDTAMYLCATSRDSRRSGNTIYFGEGSWLTVV.

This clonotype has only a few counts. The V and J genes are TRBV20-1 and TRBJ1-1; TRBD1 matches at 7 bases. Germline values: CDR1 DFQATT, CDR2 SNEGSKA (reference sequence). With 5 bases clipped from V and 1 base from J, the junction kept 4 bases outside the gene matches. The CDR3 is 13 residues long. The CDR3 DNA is TGCAGTGCTCCGGGACAGCCGAACACTGAAGCTTTCTTT. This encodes CSAPGQPNTEAFF.

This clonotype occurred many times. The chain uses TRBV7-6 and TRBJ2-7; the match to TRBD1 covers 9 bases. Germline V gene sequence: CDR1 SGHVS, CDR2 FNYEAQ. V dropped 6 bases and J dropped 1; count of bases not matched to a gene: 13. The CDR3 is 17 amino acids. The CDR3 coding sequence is TGTGCCAGCAGACGAGCAAGGGGCGGACAGGGGTCCTACGAGCAGTACTTC. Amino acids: CASRRARGGQGSYEQYF.

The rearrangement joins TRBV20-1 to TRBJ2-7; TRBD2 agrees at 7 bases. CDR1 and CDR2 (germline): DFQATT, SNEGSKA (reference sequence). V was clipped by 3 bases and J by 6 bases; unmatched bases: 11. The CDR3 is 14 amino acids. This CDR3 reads CSARAYASGFEQYV. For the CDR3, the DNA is TGCAGTGCTAGGGCCTACGCTAGCGGCTTCGAGCAGTACGTC.

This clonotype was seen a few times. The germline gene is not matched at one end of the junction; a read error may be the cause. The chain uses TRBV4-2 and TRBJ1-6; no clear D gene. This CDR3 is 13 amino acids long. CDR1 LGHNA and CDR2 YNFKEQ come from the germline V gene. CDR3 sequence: CASSQASGLVVGF. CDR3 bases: TGTGCCAGCAGCCAAGCATCGGGCCTCGTCGTCGGATTT.

This CDR3 reads CASSLEGVLNTEAFF. The CDR3 DNA follows: TGTGCCAGCAGCTTGGAGGGGGTGTTGAACACTGAAGCTTTCTTT. The chain joins TRBV5-6 to TRBJ1-1, with TRBD1 as a possible D gene (6 bases). Between the trimmed V and J ends, which lost 0 bases and 0 bases, there was a span of 9 bases. Germline V gene data show CDR1 as SGHDT and CDR2 as YYEEEE. There are 15 residues in the CDR3.

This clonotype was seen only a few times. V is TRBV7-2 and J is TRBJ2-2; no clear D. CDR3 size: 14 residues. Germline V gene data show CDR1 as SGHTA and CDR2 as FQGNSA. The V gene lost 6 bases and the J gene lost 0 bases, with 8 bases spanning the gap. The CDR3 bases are TGTGCCAGCAGTTCGAAACCGAACACCGGGGAGCTGTTTTTT. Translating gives CASSSKPNTGELFF. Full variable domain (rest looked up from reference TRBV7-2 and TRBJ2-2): GAGVSQSPSNKVTEKGKDVELRCDPISGHTALYWYRQSLGQGLEFLIYFQGNSAPDKSGLPSDRFSAERTGGSVSTLTIQRTQQEDSAVYLCASSSKPNTGELFFGEGSRLTVL.

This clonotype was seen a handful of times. CDR3 residues: CASSPYGTGRSSYGYTF. CDR3 in DNA: TGTGCCAGCTCACCATATGGGACAGGGAGATCCTCCTATGGCTACACCTTC. The rearrangement joins TRBV18 to TRBJ1-2, with TRBD1 matching 9 bases. The CDR3 length is 17 residues. Trimming took 2 bases from V and 4 from J; bases not matched to a gene: 11. In germline, CDR1 is KGHSH, CDR2 LQKENI. The full variable domain, completed using reference TRBV18 and TRBJ1-2, is NAGVMQNPRHLVRRRGQEARLRCSPMKGHSHVYWYRQLPEEGLKFMVYLQKENIIDESGMPKERFSAEFPKEGPSILRIQQVVRGDSAAYFCASSPYGTGRSSYGYTFGSGTRLTVV.

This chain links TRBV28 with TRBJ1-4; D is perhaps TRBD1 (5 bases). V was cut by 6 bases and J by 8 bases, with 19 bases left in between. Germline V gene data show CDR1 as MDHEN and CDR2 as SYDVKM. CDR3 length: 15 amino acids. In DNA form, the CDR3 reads TGTGCCAGCAGGACCGGGGCGCCTGCTACCGAAAAACTGTTTTTT. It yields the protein CASRTGAPATEKLFF.

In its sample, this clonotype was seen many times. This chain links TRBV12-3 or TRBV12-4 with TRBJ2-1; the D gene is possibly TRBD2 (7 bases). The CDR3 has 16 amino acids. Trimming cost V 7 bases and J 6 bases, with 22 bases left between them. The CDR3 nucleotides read TGTGCCAGCAACCTTCGCCAGGCGGGGGCCCCCAATGAGCAGTTCTTC. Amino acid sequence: CASNLRQAGAPNEQFF.

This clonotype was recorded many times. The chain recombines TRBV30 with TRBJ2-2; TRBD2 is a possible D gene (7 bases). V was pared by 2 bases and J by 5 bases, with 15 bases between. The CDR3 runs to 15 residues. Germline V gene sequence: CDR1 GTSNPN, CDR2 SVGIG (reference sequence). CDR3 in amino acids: CAWSRRGRRTGELFF. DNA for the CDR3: TGTGCCTGGAGTCGGCGGGGGCGAAGAACCGGGGAGCTGTTTTTT.

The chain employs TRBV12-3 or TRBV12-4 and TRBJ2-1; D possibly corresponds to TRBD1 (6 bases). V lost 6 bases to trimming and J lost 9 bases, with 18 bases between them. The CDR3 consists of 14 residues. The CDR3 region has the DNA TGTGCCAGCAGCCCCGGACAGAAGTTGGTTGAGCAGTTCTTC. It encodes CASSPGQKLVEQFF.

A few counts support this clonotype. In DNA form, the CDR3 reads TGCAGTGCTAGAGGCCTCAATTTAGCGGGGGGCCAACCGGAGACCCAGTACTTC. This codes for CSARGLNLAGGQPETQYF. This rearrangement joins TRBV20-1 to TRBJ2-5, with 10 bases identical to TRBD2. Per germline, CDR1 DFQATT and CDR2 SNEGSKA (reference sequence). The CDR3 has 18 residues. The V segment lost 1 base and the J segment 5 bases; nucleotides outside the gene matches: 16.

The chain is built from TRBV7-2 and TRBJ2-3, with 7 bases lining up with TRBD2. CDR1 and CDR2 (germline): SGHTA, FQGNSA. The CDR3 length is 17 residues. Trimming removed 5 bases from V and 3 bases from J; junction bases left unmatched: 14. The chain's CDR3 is CASSTHRSSGVTDTQYF. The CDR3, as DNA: TGTGCCAGCAGCACACACCGATCTAGCGGCGTGACAGATACGCAGTATTTT.

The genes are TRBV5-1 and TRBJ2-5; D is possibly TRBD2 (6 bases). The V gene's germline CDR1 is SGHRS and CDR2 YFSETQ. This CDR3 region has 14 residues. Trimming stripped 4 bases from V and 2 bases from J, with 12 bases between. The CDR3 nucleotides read TGCGCCAGCAGCGGGGGGACTTCGCAAGAGACCCAGTACTTC. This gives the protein CASSGGTSQETQYF.

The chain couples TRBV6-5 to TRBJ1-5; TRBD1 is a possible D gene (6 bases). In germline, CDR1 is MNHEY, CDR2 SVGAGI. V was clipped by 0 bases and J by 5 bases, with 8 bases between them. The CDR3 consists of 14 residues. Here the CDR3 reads CASSYSGGDQPQHF. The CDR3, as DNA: TGTGCCAGCAGTTACTCGGGGGGCGATCAGCCCCAGCATTTT.